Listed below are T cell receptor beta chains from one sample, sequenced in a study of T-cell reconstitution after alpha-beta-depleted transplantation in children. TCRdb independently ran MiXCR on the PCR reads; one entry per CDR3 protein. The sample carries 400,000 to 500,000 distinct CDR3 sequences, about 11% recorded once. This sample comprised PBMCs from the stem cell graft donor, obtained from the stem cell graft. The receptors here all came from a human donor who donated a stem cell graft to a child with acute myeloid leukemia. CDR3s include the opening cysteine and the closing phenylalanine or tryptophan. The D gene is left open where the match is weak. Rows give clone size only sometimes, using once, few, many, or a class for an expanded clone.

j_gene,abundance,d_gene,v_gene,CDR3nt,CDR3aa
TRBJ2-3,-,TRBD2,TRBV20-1,TGCAGTGCTCCGGCCGCGGGGGGCACAGATACGCAGTATTTT,CSAPAAGGTDTQYF
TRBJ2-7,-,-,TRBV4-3,TGCGCCAGCAGCCAAGATAGGGCCACAGAGCACTTC,CASSQDRATEHF
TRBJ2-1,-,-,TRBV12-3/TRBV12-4,TGTGCCAGCAGTTTTAGGGCGGGAAGCTACAATGAGCAGTTCTTC,CASSFRAGSYNEQFF
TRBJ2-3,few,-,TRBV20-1,TGCAGTGCTAGAGACAAAAAGGAGTTCGATACGCAGTATTTT,CSARDKKEFDTQYF
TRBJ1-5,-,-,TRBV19,TGTGCCAGTAGTATGTACCGGGGGGAGAGCAATCAGCCCCAGCATTTT,CASSMYRGESNQPQHF
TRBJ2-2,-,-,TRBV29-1,TGCAGCGTCGATCTACGAAACACCGGGGAGCTGTTTTTT,CSVDLRNTGELFF
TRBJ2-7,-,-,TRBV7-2,TGTGCCAGCAGCTTAGGCTCAATGGCATCGTACGAGCAGTACTTC,CASSLGSMASYEQYF
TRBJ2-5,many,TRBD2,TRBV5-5,TGTGCCAGCAGCTTGTCAGCGGGGGGCTTCGGCGAGACCCAGTACTTC,CASSLSAGGFGETQYF
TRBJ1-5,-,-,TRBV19,TGTGCCAGTAGTCCCTGGGGGAGTCAGCCCCAGCATTTT,CASSPWGSQPQHF
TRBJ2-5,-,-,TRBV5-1,TGCGCCAGCAGCCCTCCAGGGACATCCGGAGGGGAGACCCAGTACTTC,CASSPPGTSGGETQYF
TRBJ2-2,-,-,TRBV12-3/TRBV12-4,TGTGCCAGCAGGGCCATGGCGGTGGGAACCGGGGGGCTGTTTTTT,CASRAMAVGTGGLFF
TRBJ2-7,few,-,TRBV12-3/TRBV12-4,TGTGCCAGCAGTGGCGACAGGTTAGGCGAGCAGTACTTC,CASSGDRLGEQYF
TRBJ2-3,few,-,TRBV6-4,TGTGCCAGCAGTGACTTGGATTCAGATACGCAGTATTTT,CASSDLDSDTQYF
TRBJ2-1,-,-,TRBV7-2,TGTGCCAGCAGCTTAGGAGGGGGGGGCTTCGATGAGCAGTTCTTC,CASSLGGGGFDEQFF
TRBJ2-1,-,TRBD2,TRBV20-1,TGCTGTGCTAGATACCCTAGCGGGGGGGTTTCGAATGAGCAGTTCTTC,CCARYPSGGVSNEQFF
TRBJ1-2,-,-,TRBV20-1,TGCAGTGCCAGCGGGACTACCCTATATGGCTACACCTTC,CSASGTTLYGYTF
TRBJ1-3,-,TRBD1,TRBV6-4,TGTGCCAGCGGTGGGGCCAGGGGGCAAAACATTTCTGGAAACACCATATATTTT,CASGGARGQNISGNTIYF
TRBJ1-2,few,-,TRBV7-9,TGTGCCAGCAGCTTACTACAGGGTATAGGCGACTATGGCTACACCTTC,CASSLLQGIGDYGYTF
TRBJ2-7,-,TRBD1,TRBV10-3,TGTGCCATCAGTGAGTCGGGACAGGGACGCTCCTACGAGCAGTACTTC,CAISESGQGRSYEQYF
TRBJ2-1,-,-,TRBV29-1,TGCAGGTACACTGAGCAGTTCTTC,CRYTEQFF
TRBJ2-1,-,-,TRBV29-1,TGCAGCGTTGAAGTTGGGGGTAGCTACAATGAGCAGTTCTTC,CSVEVGGSYNEQFF
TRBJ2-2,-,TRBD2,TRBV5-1,TGCACCAGCAGCCTGGGACTAGCGGGAGGCGAGAACGGGGAGCTGTTTTTT,CTSSLGLAGGENGELFF
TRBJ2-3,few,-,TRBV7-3,TGTGCCAGCAGCTTAAAAGGGTCGAATACGCAGTATTTT,CASSLKGSNTQYF
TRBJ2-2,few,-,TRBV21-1,TGTGCCAGCATCATCGGTCGGGGGGCGAACACCGGGGAGCTGTTTTTT,CASIIGRGANTGELFF
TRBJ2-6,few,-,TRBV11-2,TGTGCCGATCGGAGCTCTGGGGCCAACGTCCTGACTTTC,CADRSSGANVLTF
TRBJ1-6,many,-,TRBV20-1,TGCAGTGCCCTAAACAGCTATAATTCACCCCTCCACTTT,CSALNSYNSPLHF
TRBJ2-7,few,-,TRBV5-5,TGTGCCAGCAGCTCCCTCCCGCTTAGCGGAACCTACGAGCAGTACTTC,CASSSLPLSGTYEQYF
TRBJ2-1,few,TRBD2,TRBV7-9,TGTGCCAGCAGCTTAAGTGATCTAGCGGGTAACAATGAGCAGTTCTTC,CASSLSDLAGNNEQFF
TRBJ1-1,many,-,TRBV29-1,TGCAGCGCCCACCGACCACGGAGCACTAACACTGAAGCTTTCTTT,CSAHRPRSTNTEAFF
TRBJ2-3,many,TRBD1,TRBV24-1,TGTGCCACCAGTGCGGCCGGGACAGGAAGAGATACGCAGTATTTT,CATSAAGTGRDTQYF
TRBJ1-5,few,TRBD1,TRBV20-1,TGCAGTGCCCGGGCCCTTGACAGGGGACACAATCAGCCCCAGCATTTT,CSARALDRGHNQPQHF
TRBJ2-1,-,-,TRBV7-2,TGTGCCAGCAGCTTAGATCCGGGAAGCTACAATGAGCAGTTCTTC,CASSLDPGSYNEQFF
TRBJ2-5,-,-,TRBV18,TGTGCCAGCTCTTCCGGCGGGGAGGAGACCCAGTACTTC,CASSSGGEETQYF
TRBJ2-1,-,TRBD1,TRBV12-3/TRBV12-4,TGTGCCAGCAGCCGAGGACAGGGGGGATACAATGAGCAGTTCTTC,CASSRGQGGYNEQFF
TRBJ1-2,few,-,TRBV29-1,TGCAGCGTTGAAGATTCGGGGAGGTATGGCTACACCTTC,CSVEDSGRYGYTF
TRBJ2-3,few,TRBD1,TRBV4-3,TGCGCCAGCAGCCAGAGCAGGGGGCAGCTTGGTTCGCAGTATTTT,CASSQSRGQLGSQYF
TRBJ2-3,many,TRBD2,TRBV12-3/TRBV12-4,TGTGCCAGCAGACAGGGACTAGCTGCTGGCACAGATACGCAGTATTTT,CASRQGLAAGTDTQYF
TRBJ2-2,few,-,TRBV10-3,TGTGCCATCAGTGACGGGGAGCTGTTTTTT,CAISDGELFF
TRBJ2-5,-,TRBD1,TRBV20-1,TGCAGTGCAGGACCCGGGGACAGGGAGGGACCAGGACGAGAGACCCAGTACTTC,CSAGPGDREGPGRETQYF
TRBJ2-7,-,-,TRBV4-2,TGTGCCAGCGGCCCCGGGCTCCTCTCCTACGAGCAGTACTTC,CASGPGLLSYEQYF
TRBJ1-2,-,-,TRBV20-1,TGCAGTGCTAGGTTGGGTGAGGAGTATGGCTACACCTTC,CSARLGEEYGYTF
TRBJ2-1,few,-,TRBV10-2,TGCGCCAGCGAGCCTCCGGGAAACTCCTACAATGAGCAGTTCTTC,CASEPPGNSYNEQFF
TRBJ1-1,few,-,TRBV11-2,TGTGCCAGCAGCTTAGATAACCTAAAGCTCTTGAACACTGAAGCTTTCTTT,CASSLDNLKLLNTEAFF
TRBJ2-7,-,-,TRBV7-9,TGTGCCAGCACCCCCGTCTTAACTTACGAGCAGTACTTC,CASTPVLTYEQYF
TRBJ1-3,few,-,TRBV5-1,TGCGCCAGCAGCCTACAATCTGGGAGCTCTGGAAACACCATATATTTT,CASSLQSGSSGNTIYF
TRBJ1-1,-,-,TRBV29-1,TGCAGCGTTGGGACAGCTTACACTGAAGCTTTCTTT,CSVGTAYTEAFF
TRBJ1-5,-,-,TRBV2,TGTGCCAGCAAAGAAGGGGATCAGCCCCAGCATTTT,CASKEGDQPQHF
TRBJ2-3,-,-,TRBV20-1,TGCAGTGCACCCGTTCGATCTAGTACAGATACGCAGTATTTT,CSAPVRSSTDTQYF
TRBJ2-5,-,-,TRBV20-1,TGCAGTGCTATCCCAAAACAGGGAATTTGGGAGACCCAGTACTTC,CSAIPKQGIWETQYF
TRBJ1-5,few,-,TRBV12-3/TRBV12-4,TGTGCCAGCAGTTTTTTCGGGGGGAGCAATCAGCCCCAGCATTTT,CASSFFGGSNQPQHF
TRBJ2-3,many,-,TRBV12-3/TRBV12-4,TGTGCCAGCAGTTTTACGACCAGCACAGATACGCAGTATTTT,CASSFTTSTDTQYF
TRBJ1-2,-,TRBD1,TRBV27,TGTGCCAGCAGTTTAAAAGGGACAGGGAAGAATGGCTACACCTTC,CASSLKGTGKNGYTF
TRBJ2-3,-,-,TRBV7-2,TGTGCCAGCAGCCGGACACAAAGCACAGATACGCAGTATTTT,CASSRTQSTDTQYF
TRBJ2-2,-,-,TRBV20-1,TGCAGTGCTAGGGAGAGGTCACGAGACTCATACACCGGGGAGCTGTTTTTT,CSARERSRDSYTGELFF
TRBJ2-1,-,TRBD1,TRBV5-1,TGCGCCAGCAGCACTGGACAGGGGCCGAGCTCCTACAATGAGCAGTTCTTC,CASSTGQGPSSYNEQFF